This T cell receptor beta chain was sequenced for a study of control samples from healthy donors and cancer patients. V lost 10 bases to trimming and J lost 7 bases; unmatched junction nucleotides: 3. The CDR3 is made up of 12 amino acids. Germline V gene lookup returns CDR1 ENHRY and CDR2 SYGVKD. TCRdb's table, derived via immunoSEQ multiplex PCR, lists solely in-frame clones and lacks some. The data show about 81,000 clones, around 94% seen once. The chain carries TRBV10-3 and TRBJ1-6, with 8 nucleotides matching TRBD1. This receptor was identified in a woman younger than 35 in good health. The sequenced sample consisted of blood. The CDR3 DNA sequence: TGTGCCACATGGGACAGGAATTCACCCCTCCACTTT. Its translation is CATWDRNSPLHF.